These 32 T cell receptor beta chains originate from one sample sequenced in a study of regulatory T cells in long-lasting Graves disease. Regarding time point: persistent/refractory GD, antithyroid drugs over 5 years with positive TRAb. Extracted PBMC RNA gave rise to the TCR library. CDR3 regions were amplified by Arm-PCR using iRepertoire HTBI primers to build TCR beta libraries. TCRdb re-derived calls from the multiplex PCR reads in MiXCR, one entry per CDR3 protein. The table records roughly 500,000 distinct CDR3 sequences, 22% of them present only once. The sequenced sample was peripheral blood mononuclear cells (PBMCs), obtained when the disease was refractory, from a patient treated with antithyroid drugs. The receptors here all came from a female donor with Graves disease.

CDR3 coding DNA: TGTGCCTGGAGCGGACAGGGGTTAAATCAGCCCCAGCATTTT. Protein product: CAWSGQGLNQPQHF. J is TRBJ1-5 and V is TRBV30, with 9 bases fitting TRBD1. Trimming cost V 3 bases and J 4 bases; bases outside gene matches: 4. This CDR3 contains 14 residues. Germline V gene lookup returns CDR1 GTSNPN and CDR2 SVGIG (reference sequence).

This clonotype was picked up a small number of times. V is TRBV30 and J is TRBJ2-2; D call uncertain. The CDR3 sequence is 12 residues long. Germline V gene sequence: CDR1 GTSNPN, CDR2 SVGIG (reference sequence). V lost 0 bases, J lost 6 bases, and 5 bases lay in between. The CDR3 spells CAWSVWPGELFF. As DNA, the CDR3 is TGTGCCTGGAGTGTCTGGCCCGGGGAGCTGTTTTTT.

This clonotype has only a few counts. CDR3 amino acids: CAWFSEFQETQYF. In DNA, the CDR3 is TGTGCCTGGTTTTCGGAATTCCAAGAGACCCAGTACTTC. The chain is built from TRBV30 and TRBJ2-5; the D is unclear. CDR1 is GTSNPN, CDR2 SVGIG, per germline (reference sequence). Trimming cost V 5 bases and J 1 base, with 11 bases left between them. The CDR3 length is 13 residues.

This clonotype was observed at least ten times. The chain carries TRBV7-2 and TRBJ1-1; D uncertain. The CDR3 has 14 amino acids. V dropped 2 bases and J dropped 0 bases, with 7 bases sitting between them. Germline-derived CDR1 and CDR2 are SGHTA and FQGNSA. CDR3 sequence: CASSLSLMNTEAFF. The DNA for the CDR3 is TGTGCCAGCAGCTTAAGTCTTATGAACACTGAAGCTTTCTTT.

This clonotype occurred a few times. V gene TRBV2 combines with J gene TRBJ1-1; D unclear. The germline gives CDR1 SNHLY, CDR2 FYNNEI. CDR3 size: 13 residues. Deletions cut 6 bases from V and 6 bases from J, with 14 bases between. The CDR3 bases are TGTGCCAGCAGACCGGACTATAACGCTGAAGCTTTCTTT. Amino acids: CASRPDYNAEAFF.

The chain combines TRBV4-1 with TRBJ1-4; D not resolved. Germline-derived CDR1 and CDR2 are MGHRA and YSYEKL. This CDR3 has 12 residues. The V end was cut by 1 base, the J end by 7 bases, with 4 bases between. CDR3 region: CASSQVLEKLFF. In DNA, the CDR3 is TGCGCCAGCAGCCAAGTCCTTGAAAAACTGTTTTTT.

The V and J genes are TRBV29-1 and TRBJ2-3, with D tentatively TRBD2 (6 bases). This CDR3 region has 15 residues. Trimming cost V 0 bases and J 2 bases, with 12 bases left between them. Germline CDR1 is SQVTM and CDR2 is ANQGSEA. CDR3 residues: CSVEDRRRATDTQYF. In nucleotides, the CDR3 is TGCAGCGTTGAAGATCGACGGAGGGCCACAGATACGCAGTATTTT.

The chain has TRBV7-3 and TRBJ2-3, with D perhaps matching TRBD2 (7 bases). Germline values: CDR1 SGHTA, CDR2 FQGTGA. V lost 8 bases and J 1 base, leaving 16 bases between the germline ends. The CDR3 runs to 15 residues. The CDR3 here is CASSAGRGRTDTQYF. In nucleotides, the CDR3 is TGTGCCAGCTCGGCTGGGCGGGGGCGCACAGATACGCAGTATTTT. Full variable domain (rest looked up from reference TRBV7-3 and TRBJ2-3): GAGVSQTPSNKVTEKGKYVELRCDPISGHTALYWYRQSLGQGPEFLIYFQGTGAADDSGLPNDRFFAVRPEGSVSTLKIQRTERGDSAVYLCASSAGRGRTDTQYFGPGTRLTVL.

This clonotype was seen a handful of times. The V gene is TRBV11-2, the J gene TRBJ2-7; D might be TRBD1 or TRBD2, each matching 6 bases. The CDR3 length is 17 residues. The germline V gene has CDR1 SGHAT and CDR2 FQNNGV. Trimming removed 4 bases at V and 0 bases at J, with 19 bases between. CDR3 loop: CASSSRSGATSSYEQYF. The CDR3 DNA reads TGTGCCAGCAGCTCAAGGTCGGGGGCAACTAGCTCCTACGAGCAGTACTTC.

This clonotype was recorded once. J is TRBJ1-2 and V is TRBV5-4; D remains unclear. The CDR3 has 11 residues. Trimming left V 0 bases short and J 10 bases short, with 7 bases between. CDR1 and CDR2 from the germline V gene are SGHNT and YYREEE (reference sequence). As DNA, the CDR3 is TGTGCCAGCAGCTTGGCCAATCTCTACACCTTC. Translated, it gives CASSLANLYTF.

The CDR3 is CASSHWDRADYEQYF. The CDR3 DNA sequence: TGTGCCAGCAGCCATTGGGACAGGGCAGACTACGAGCAGTACTTC. V is TRBV7-2 and J is TRBJ2-7; TRBD1 agrees at 9 bases. V dropped 5 bases and J dropped 3; count of bases not matched to a gene: 8. Germline V CDR1 and CDR2: SGHTA, FQGNSA. CDR3 length: 15 residues.

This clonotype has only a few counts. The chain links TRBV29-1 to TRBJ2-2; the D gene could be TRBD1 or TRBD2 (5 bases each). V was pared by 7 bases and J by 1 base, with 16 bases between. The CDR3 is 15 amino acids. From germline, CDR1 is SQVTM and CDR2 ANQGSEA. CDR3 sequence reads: CSAVLWDGNTGELFF. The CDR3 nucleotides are TGCAGCGCTGTACTCTGGGACGGGAACACCGGGGAGCTGTTTTTT.

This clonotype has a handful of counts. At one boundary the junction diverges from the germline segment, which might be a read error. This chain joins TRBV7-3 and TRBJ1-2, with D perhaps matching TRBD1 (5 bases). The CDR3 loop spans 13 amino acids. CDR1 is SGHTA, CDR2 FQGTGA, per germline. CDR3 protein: CASSFPRDYGWAF. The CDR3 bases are TGTGCCAGCAGCTTCCCAAGGGACTATGGCTGGGCCTTC.

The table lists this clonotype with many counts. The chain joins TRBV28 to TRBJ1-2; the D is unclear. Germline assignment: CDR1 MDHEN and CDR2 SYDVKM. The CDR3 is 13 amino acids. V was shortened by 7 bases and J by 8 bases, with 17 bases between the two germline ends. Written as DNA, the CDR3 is TGTGCCAGCAACGCCGAGGACGGGAACGGCTACACCTTC. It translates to CASNAEDGNGYTF.

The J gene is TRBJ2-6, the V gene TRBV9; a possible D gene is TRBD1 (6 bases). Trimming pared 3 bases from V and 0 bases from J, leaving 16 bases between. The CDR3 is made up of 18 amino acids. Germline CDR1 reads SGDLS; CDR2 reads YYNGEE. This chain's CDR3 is CASSEQGPFSSGANVLTF. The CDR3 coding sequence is TGTGCCAGCAGCGAACAGGGTCCCTTTTCCTCTGGGGCCAACGTCCTGACTTTC. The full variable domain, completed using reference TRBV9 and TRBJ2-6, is DSGVTQTPKHLITATGQRVTLRCSPRSGDLSVYWYQQSLDQGLQFLIQYYNGEERAKGNILERFSAQQFPDLHSELNLSSLELGDSALYFCASSEQGPFSSGANVLTFGAGSRLTVL.

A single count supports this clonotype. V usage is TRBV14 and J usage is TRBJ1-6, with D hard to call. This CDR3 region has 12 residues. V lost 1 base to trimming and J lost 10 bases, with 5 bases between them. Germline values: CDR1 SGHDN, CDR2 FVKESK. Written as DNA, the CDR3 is TGTGCCAGCAGCCAAGGGTACTCACCCCTCCACTTT. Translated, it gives CASSQGYSPLHF.

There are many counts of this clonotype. The CDR3 here is CASSPQGSRETQYF. The DNA of the CDR3 is TGTGCCAGCAGCCCACAGGGTTCGCGGGAGACCCAGTACTTC. The V gene is TRBV7-8, the J gene TRBJ2-5; D might be TRBD1 (6 bases). This CDR3 spans 14 amino acids. Per germline, CDR1 SGHVS and CDR2 FQNEAQ. Trimming left V 5 bases short and J 5 bases short, with 15 bases between.

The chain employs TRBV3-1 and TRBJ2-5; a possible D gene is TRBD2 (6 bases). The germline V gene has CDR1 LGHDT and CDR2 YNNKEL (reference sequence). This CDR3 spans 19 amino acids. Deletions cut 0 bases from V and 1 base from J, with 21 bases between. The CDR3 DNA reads TGTGCCAGCAGCCAAGAAAAAAGACTAGGGAGGAACCTCCAAGAGACCCAGTACTTC. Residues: CASSQEKRLGRNLQETQYF.

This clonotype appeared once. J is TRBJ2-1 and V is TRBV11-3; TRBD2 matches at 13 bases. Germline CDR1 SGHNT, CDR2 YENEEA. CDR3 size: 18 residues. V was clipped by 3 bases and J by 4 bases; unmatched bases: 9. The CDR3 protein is CASSFSRWGLAGYNEQFF. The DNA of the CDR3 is TGTGCCAGCAGCTTTTCCCGGTGGGGACTAGCGGGATACAATGAGCAGTTCTTC.

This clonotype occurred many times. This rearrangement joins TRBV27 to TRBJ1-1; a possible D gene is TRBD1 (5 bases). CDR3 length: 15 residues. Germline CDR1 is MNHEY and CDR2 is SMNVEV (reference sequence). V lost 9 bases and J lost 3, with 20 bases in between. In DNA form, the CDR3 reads TGTGCCAGTCGAACGGGGGGAGCGGTAGACACTGAAGCTTTCTTT. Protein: CASRTGGAVDTEAFF.

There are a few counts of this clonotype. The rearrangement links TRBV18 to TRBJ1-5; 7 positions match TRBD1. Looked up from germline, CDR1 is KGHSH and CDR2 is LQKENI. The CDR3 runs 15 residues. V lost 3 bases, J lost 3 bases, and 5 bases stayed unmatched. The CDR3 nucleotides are TGTGCCAGCTCACCGGGCAGGGGGGACAATCAGCCCCAGCATTTT. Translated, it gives CASSPGRGDNQPQHF. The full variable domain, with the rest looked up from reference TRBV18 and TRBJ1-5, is NAGVMQNPRHLVRRRGQEARLRCSPMKGHSHVYWYRQLPEEGLKFMVYLQKENIIDESGMPKERFSAEFPKEGPSILRIQQVVRGDSAAYFCASSPGRGDNQPQHFGDGTRLSIL.

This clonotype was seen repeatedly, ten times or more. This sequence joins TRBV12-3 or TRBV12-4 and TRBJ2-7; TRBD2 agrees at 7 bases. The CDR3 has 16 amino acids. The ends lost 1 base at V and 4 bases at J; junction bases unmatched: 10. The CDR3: CASSLGWGGLLYEQYF. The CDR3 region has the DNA TGTGCCAGCAGTTTAGGTTGGGGGGGACTTCTATACGAGCAGTACTTC.

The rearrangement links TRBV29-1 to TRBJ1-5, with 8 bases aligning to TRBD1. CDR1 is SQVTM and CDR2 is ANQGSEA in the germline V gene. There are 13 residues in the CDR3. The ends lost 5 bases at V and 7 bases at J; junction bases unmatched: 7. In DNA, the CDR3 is TGCAGCGTTTCGACAGGGGAAGGACAGCCCCAGCATTTT. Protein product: CSVSTGEGQPQHF.

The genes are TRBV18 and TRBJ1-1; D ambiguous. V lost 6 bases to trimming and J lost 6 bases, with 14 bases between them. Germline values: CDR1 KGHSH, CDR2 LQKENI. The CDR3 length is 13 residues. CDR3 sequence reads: CASSPEPGAEAFF. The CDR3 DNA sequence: TGTGCCAGCTCCCCCGAGCCCGGAGCTGAAGCTTTCTTT.

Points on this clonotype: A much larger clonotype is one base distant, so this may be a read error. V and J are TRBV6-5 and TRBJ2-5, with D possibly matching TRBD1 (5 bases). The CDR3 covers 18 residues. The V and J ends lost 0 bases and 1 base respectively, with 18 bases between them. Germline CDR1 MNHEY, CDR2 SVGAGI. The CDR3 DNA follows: TGTGCCAGCAGTTACTCGAGAAAAAACAGGCCCCTCCAAGAGACCCAGTACTTC. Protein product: CASSYSRKNRPLQETQYF.

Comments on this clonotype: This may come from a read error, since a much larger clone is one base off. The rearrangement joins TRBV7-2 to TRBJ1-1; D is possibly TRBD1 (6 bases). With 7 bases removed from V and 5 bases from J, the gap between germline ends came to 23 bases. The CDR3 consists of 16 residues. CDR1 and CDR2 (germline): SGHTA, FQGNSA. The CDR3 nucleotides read TGTGCCAGCACCGTCCGTTCAGGGGAGGCATGGACTGAAGCTTTCTTT. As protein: CASTVRSGEAWTEAFF.

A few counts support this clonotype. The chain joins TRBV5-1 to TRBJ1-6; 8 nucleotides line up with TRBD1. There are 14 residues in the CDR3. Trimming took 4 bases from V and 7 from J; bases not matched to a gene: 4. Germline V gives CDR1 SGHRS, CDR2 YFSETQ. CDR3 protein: CASSRDRMNSPLHF. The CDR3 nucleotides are TGCGCCAGCAGCAGGGACAGGATGAATTCACCCCTCCACTTT. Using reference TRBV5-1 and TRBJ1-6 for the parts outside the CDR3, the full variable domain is KAGVTQTPRYLIKTRGQQVTLSCSPISGHRSVSWYQQTPGQGLQFLFEYFSETQRNKGNFPGRFSGRQFSNSRSEMNVSTLELGDSALYLCASSRDRMNSPLHFGNGTRLTVT.

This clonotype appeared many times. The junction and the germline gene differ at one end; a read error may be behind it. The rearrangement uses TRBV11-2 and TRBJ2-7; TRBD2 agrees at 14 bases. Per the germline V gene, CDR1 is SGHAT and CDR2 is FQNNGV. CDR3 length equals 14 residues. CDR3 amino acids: CASSQTSGRAVPDF. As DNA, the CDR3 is TGTGCCAGCAGCCAGACTAGCGGGAGGGCTGTCCCCGACTTC.

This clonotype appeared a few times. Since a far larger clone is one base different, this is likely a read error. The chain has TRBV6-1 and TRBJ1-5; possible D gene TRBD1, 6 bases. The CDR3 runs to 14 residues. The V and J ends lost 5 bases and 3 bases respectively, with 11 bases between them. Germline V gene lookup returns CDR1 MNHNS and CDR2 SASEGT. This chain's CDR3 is CASSRTEPNQPQHF. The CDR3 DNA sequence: TGTGCCAGCAGTCGGACAGAACCCAATCAGCCCCAGCATTTT.

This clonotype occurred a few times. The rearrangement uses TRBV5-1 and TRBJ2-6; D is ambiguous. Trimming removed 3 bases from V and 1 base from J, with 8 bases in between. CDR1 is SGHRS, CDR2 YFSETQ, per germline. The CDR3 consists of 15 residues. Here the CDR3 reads CASSSGPSGANVLTF. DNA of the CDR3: TGCGCCAGCAGCTCCGGACCGTCTGGGGCCAACGTCCTGACTTTC.

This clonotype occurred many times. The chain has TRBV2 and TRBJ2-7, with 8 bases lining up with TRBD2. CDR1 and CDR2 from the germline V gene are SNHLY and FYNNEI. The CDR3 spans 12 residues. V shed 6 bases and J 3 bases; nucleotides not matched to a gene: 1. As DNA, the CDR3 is TGTGCCAGCAGGGGACTAGGCTACGAGCAGTACTTC. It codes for CASRGLGYEQYF.

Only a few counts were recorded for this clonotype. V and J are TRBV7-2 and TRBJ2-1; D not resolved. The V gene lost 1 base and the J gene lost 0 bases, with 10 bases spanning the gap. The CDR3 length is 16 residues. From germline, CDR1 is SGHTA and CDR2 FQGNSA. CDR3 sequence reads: CASSLDSSSSYNEQFF. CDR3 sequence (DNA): TGTGCCAGCAGCTTAGACTCCTCGAGCTCCTACAATGAGCAGTTCTTC.